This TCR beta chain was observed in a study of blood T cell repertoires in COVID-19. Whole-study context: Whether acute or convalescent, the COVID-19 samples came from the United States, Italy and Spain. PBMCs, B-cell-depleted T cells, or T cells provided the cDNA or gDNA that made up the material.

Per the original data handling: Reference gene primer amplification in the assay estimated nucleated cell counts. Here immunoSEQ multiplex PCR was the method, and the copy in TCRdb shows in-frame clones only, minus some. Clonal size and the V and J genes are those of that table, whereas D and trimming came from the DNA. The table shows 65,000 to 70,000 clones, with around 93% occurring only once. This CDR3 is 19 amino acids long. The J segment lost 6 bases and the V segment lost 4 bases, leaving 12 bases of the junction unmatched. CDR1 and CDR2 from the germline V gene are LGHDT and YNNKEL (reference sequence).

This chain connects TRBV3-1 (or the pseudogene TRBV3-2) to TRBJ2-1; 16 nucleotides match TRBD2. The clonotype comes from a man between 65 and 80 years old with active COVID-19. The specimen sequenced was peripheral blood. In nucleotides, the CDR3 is TGTGCCAGCAGCCCACGGGGACTAGCGGGGGGGCTAGGCGGCAATGAGCAGTTCTTC. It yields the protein CASSPRGLAGGLGGNEQFF.